Presented here are 12 T cell receptor beta chains from one specimen sequenced in a study of blood T cells in healthy people across ages. For the second PCR, which ran for roughly 7 to 11 cycles, a sample-barcoded 5' primer and a J-beta primer mix were used. MiXCR, applied by TCRdb to the 5' RACE reads, yields one record per CDR3 protein. The sample lists 1.5 million to 2 million distinct CDR3 sequences; under 30% were seen once. Sequenced input: blood. Every receptor here comes from a woman under 40 in good health.

The chain joins TRBV29-1 to TRBJ2-3; tentative D call: TRBD1 (5 bases). The CDR3 consists of 15 residues. The V and J ends lost 3 bases and 4 bases respectively, with 17 bases between them. Germline CDR1 and CDR2: SQVTM and ANQGSEA. This CDR3 is CSVEWGPASPDTQYF. The CDR3 DNA reads as TGCAGCGTTGAGTGGGGCCCGGCCTCCCCAGATACGCAGTATTTT.

The rearrangement joins TRBV2 to TRBJ1-2; the match to TRBD1 covers 10 bases. CDR1 and CDR2 from the germline V gene are SNHLY and FYNNEI. This CDR3 spans 14 amino acids. The ends lost 8 bases at V and 8 bases at J; junction bases unmatched: 11. CDR3 residues: CASLPGQGFPGYTF. CDR3 nucleotides: TGTGCCAGCCTACCGGGACAGGGGTTTCCGGGCTACACCTTC.

The chain carries TRBV10-1 and TRBJ2-2; D is uncertain. Looked up from germline, CDR1 is WNHNN and CDR2 is SYGVQD (reference sequence). Deletions cut 5 bases from V and 3 bases from J, with 7 bases between. The CDR3 length is 13 residues. CDR3 nucleotides: TGCGCCAGCAGTTCCGGATACACCGGGGAGCTGTTTTTT. Translating it yields CASSSGYTGELFF.

The chain links TRBV12-5 to TRBJ2-3; no clear D gene. Germline V gives CDR1 LGHNT, CDR2 FRNRAP. Deletions cut 3 bases from V and 3 bases from J, with 16 bases between. The CDR3 has 16 amino acids. The CDR3 protein is CASGFLVGSTTDTQYF. Written as DNA, the CDR3 is TGTGCTAGTGGTTTTTTGGTGGGAAGTACAACAGATACGCAGTATTTT.

This clonotype was counted a single time. The rearrangement uses TRBV25-1 and TRBJ2-5, with a tentative D call TRBD2 (7 bases). This CDR3 region has 16 residues. The V gene's germline CDR1 is MGHDK and CDR2 SYGVNS. V lost 2 bases and J lost 6, with 19 bases in between. The CDR3 coding sequence is TGTGCCAGCAGTGAAGGAGGTTGGGGGGGGGCGAAGACCCAGTACTTC. Residues: CASSEGGWGGAKTQYF.

This clonotype was detected a few times. This rearrangement joins TRBV7-9 to TRBJ1-1; tentative D call: TRBD1 (6 bases). V was shortened by 5 bases and J by 5 bases, with 18 bases between the two germline ends. This CDR3 spans 15 amino acids. Germline V gives CDR1 SEHNR, CDR2 FQNEAQ (reference sequence). The CDR3 nucleotides are TGTGCCAGCAGCCTTCGGGAAGGGGGAGGAACTGAAGCTTTCTTT. Residues: CASSLREGGGTEAFF.

The chain combines TRBV12-3 or TRBV12-4 with TRBJ2-5, with 9 positions matching TRBD1. Trimming took 5 bases from V and 1 from J; bases not matched to a gene: 5. This CDR3 comprises 15 residues. The CDR3 sequence is CASSRRQGVQETQYF. The CDR3 region has the DNA TGTGCCAGCAGTCGGAGACAGGGGGTCCAAGAGACCCAGTACTTC.

The table lists this clonotype with a few counts. The V call is TRBV3-1, the J call TRBJ2-1, with 10 bases fitting TRBD1. Germline V lookup: CDR1 LGHDT, CDR2 YNNKEL (reference sequence). CDR3 length: 16 residues. Losses at the gene ends were 4 bases for V and 8 bases for J; bases not matched to a gene: 11. As DNA, the CDR3 is TGTGCCAGCAGCCCAGGTCCGGGACAGGGGCGGGATGAGCAGTTCTTC. It codes for CASSPGPGQGRDEQFF.

This clonotype was detected a few times. The chain carries TRBV13 and TRBJ2-7; D is uncertain. Germline CDR1 reads PRHDT; CDR2 reads FYEKMQ (reference sequence). V shed 4 bases and J shed 2 bases, with 18 bases lying between them. This CDR3 contains 16 residues. The CDR3 DNA reads TGTGCCAGCAGCTACCCCCCGATCAGCCGCACCTACGAGCAGTACTTC. Amino acids: CASSYPPISRTYEQYF.

There are a few counts of this clonotype. V usage is TRBV6-1 and J usage is TRBJ1-5; weak D call: TRBD1 (5 bases). V shed 1 base and J shed 5 bases, with 18 bases lying between them. The CDR3 extends over 17 amino acids. Germline lookup yields CDR1 MNHNS and CDR2 SASEGT. CDR3 sequence (DNA): TGTGCCAGCAGTGAAGATTTAAGGCAGGGCGTCCATCAGCCCCAGCATTTT. Amino acid sequence: CASSEDLRQGVHQPQHF.

The chain has TRBV6-6 and TRBJ2-6; possible D gene TRBD1, 7 bases. The CDR3 runs 17 residues. The germline gives CDR1 MNHNY, CDR2 SVGAGI (reference sequence). V was trimmed by 1 base and J by 0 bases, leaving 10 bases between them. Written as DNA, the CDR3 is TGTGCCAGCAGTTACTACAGGGGAGGCTCTGGGGCCAACGTCCTGACTTTC. Translating it yields CASSYYRGGSGANVLTF.

A word on this clonotype: An end of the junction differs from the germline gene, which may be a read error. The V gene is TRBV5-1, the J gene TRBJ2-7, with 9 bases matching TRBD2. Germline V gene lookup returns CDR1 SGHRS and CDR2 YFSETQ. The CDR3 spans 15 residues. CDR3 sequence: CANSFGSGSRFEQYF. In DNA, the CDR3 is TGCGCCAACAGCTTCGGTAGCGGGAGTCGGTTCGAACAGTACTTC.